Listed below are T cell receptor delta chains from one sample, sequenced in a study of gamma-delta T cells after stem cell transplantation. TCRdb re-called the RT-PCR reads using CATT. The sample has 15,000 to 17,000 delta-chain clones, about 8.6% seen once. The sample was gamma-delta T cells. All receptors come from a human donor. It is not recorded whose cells these are; they may come from a transplant donor. CDR3s include the opening cysteine and the closing phenylalanine or tryptophan. D genes are given only for firm matches.

v_gene	d_gene	j_gene	CDR3aa
TRDV1	TRDD3	TRDJ1	CALGELPQSWGIPTDKLIF
TRDV1	.	TRDJ1	CAIGVCKYFRWGDTRKLIF
TRDV1	.	TRDJ2	CALAKIGTRSVGVTAQLFF
TRDV2	.	TRDJ1	CACDPTTSPVVSYTDNLIF
TRDV1	.	TRDJ1	CAIGETLCTSRDSSPYTDKLIF
TRDV3	.	TRDJ1	CAFCTCTTGREEYTDKLIF
TRDV2	.	TRDJ1	CACDTVEFHLLTGGLTAKLIF
TRDV2	TRDD3	TRDJ1	CACDSLRGDTEEDKLIF
TRDV2	TRDD3	TRDJ2	CACDSHGLGVKNLSTAPLFF
TRDV2	.	TRDJ1	CACDTVESHLLTGVLTVKLIF
TRDV2	TRDD3	TRDJ1	CACDTVSMGDTSTQCTAKLIF
TRDV2	.	TRDJ1	CACDTLVCRPFYKLIF
TRDV1	TRDD3	TRDJ1	CSGGTRAPDWGIQDKLIF
TRDV1	TRDD3	TRDJ1	CAIGEASCYGWGPTDKLIF
TRDV2	.	TRDJ1	CACDTSGEESPYTDKLIF
TRDV1	TRDD3	TRDJ1	CALGEISYTLLRGDTRGKLIF
TRDV1	TRDD3	TRDJ1	CALGNSTTYWGSGGTDKLIF
TRDV2	.	TRDJ3	CACDTAGGTPSSWDTRQMFF
TRDV2	TRDD3	TRDJ1	CACDTVLGDTRSYTDKLIF
TRDV2	TRDD3	TRDJ3	CACDTVLGDISLDTRQMFF
TRDV2	.	TRDJ1	CACDSSSLLVDTKTDQLIF
TRDV2	.	TRDJ1	CACDTVGTHTDKLIF
TRDV2	.	TRDJ1	CACDQIPTGAWGTYTDKLIF
TRDV2	.	TRDJ1	CACDTILSRGAGTATDKLIF
TRDV2	.	TRDJ1	CACDTLPYRAEYSYHDPLIF
TRDV2	TRDD3	TRDJ1	CACDTGVLGDRPTDKLIF